The T cell receptor (beta chain) under discussion was sequenced for a study of T cell responses to AZD1222 COVID-19 vaccine. Study-wide results and caveats: Distributed over spike, vaccine-associated CD4 TCRs predominated at 160-218 and 743-854.

Sequencing used immunoSEQ multiplex PCR; TCRdb keeps in-frame clones, though not all of them. The sample has some 150,000 clones, 85% to 95% seen once. Germline CDR1 MNHEY, CDR2 SVGAGI. The CDR3 is 13 amino acids. Trimming removed 6 bases from V and 6 bases from J; junction bases left unmatched: 6. This clone was seen more than once but under ten times. Its antigen is unknown. Sequenced material: peripheral blood, taken on day 0 of MenACWY control vaccination. The chain has TRBV6-5 and TRBJ1-2; 8 bases align to TRBD1. The TCR originated in an adult in good health. The CDR3 DNA is TGTGCCAGCAGCTCGGGACAGGCTAATGGCTACACCTTC. Protein: CASSSGQANGYTF.